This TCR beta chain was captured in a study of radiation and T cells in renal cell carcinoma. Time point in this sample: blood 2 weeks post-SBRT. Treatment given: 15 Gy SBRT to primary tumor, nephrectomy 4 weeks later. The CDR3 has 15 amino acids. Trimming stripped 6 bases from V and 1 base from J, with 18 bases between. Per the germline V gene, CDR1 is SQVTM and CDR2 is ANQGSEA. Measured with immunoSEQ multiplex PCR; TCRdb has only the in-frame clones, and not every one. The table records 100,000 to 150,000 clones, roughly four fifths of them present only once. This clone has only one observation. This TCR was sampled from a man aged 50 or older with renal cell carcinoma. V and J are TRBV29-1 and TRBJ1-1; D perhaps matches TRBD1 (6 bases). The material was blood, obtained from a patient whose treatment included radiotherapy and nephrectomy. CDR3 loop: CSVFRDRSPNTEAFF. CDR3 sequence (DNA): TGCAGCGTGTTCAGAGACAGGTCACCGAACACTGAAGCTTTCTTT.